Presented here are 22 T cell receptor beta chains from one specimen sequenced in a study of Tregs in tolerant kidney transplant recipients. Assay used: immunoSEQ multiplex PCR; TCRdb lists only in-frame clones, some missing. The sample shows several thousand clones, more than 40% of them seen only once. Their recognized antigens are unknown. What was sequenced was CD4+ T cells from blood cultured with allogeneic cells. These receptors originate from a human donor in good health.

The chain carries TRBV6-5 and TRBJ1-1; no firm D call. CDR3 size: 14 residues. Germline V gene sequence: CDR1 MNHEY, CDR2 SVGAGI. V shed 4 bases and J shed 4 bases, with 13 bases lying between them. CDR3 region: CASSFINTRTEAFF. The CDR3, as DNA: TGTGCCAGCAGTTTCATCAACACCCGCACTGAAGCTTTCTTT.

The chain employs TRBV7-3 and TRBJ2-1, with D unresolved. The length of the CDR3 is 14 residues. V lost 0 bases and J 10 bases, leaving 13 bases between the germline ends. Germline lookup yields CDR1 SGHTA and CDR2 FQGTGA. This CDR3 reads CASSLTDTVSEQFF. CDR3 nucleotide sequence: TGTGCCAGCAGCTTAACCGACACGGTTTCCGAGCAGTTCTTC.

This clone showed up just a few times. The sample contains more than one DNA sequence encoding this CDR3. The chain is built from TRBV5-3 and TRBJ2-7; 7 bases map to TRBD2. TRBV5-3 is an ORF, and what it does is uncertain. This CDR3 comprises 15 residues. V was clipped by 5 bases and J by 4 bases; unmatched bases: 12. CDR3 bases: TGTGCCAGAAGGGGGGAGGGTCAGGGCCGGTACGAGCAGTACTTC. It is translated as CARRGEGQGRYEQYF.

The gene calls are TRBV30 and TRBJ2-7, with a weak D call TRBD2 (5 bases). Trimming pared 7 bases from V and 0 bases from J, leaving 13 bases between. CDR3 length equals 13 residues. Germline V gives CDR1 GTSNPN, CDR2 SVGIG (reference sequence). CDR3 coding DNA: TGTGCCTCAGACGGGAAGGCCTCCTACGAGCAGTACTTC. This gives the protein CASDGKASYEQYF.

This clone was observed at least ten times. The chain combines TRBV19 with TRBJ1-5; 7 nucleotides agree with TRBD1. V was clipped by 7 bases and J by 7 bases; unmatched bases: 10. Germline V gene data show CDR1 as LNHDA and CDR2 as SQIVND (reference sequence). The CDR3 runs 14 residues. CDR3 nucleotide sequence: TGTGCCAGTACTCCGGGACAGATTTCCCAGCCCCAGCATTTT. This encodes CASTPGQISQPQHF.

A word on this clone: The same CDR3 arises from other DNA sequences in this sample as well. The CDR3 DNA sequence: TGTGCCAGCAGCCGGGACAGAGATTATGGCTACACCTTC. It is translated as CASSRDRDYGYTF. The V call is TRBV6-5, the J call TRBJ1-2, with 7 bases lining up with TRBD1. The CDR3 extends over 13 amino acids. Germline V gives CDR1 MNHEY, CDR2 SVGAGI. Trimming cost V 6 bases and J 5 bases; bases outside gene matches: 6.

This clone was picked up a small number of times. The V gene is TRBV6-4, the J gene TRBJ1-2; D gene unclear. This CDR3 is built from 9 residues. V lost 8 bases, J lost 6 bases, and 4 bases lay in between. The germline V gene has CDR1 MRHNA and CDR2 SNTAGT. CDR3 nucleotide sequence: TGTGCCAGCCTTGATGGCTACACCTTC. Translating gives CASLDGYTF.

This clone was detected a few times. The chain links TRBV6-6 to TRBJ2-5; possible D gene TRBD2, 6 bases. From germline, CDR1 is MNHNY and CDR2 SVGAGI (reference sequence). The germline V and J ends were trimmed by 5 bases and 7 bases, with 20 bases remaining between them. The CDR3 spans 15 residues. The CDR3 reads CASSGGTPGHTTQYF. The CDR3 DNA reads TGTGCCAGCAGTGGGGGGACTCCCGGTCATACGACCCAGTACTTC.

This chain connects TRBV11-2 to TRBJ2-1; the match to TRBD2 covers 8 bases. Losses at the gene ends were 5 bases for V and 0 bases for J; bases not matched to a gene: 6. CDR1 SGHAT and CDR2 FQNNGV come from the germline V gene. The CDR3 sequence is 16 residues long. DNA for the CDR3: TGTGCCAGCAGCCCCCTAGCGGGTTCCTCCTACAATGAGCAGTTCTTC. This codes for CASSPLAGSSYNEQFF.

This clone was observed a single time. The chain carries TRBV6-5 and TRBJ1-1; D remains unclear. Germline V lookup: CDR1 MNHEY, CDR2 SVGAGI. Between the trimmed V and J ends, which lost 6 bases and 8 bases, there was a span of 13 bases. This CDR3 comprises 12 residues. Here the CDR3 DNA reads TGTGCCAGCAGACCAAGAGTAGGCGAAGCTTTCTTT. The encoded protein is CASRPRVGEAFF.

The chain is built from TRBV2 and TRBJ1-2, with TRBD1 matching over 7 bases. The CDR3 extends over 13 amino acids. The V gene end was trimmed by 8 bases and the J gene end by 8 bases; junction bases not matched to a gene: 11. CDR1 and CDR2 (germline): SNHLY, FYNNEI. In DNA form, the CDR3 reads TGTGCCAGCCGAGGGGGCAGGGACCGAGGCTACACCTTC. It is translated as CASRGGRDRGYTF.

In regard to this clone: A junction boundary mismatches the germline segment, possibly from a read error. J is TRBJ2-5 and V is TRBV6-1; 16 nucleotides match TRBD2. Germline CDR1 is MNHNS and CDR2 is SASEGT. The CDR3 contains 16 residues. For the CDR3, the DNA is TGTGCCATCAGTGAGGGACTAGCGGGGGGGCAAGAGACCCAGTACTTC. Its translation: CAISEGLAGGQETQYF.

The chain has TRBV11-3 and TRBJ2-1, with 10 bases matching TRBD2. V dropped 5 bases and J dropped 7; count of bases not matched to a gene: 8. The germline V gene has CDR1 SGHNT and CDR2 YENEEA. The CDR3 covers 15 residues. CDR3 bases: TGTGCCAGCAGCGCCCGCCTAGCGGGAGCAAATGAGCAGTTCTTC. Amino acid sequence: CASSARLAGANEQFF.

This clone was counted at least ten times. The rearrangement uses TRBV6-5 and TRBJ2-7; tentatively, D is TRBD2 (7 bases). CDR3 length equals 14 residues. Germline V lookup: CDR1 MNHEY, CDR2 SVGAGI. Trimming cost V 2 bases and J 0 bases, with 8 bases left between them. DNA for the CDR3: TGTGCCAGCAGTTACGCGGGGGCCTCCTACGAGCAGTACTTC. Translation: CASSYAGASYEQYF.

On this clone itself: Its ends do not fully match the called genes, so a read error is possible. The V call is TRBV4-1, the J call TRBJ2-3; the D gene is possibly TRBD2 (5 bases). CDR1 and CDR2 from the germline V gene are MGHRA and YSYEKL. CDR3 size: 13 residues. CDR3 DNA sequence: TGTGCCAGCAGCCAAGATCCGGGGGATACGCAGTATTTT. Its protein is CASSQDPGDTQYF.

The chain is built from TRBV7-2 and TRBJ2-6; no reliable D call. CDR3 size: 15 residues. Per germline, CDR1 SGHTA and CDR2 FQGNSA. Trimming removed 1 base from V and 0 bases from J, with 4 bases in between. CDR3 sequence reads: CASSLGGSGANVLTF. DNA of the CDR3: TGTGCCAGCAGCTTAGGGGGCTCTGGGGCCAACGTCCTGACTTTC.

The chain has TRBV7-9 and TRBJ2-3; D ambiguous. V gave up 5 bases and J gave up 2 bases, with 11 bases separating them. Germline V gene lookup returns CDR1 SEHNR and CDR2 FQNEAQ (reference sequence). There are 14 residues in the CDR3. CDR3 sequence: CASSPLGSTDTQYF. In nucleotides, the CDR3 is TGTGCCAGCAGCCCGCTAGGATCCACAGATACGCAGTATTTT.

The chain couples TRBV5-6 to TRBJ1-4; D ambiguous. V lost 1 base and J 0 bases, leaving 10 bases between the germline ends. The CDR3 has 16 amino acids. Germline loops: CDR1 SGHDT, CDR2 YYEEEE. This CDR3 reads CASSLKPAPTNEKLFF. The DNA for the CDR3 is TGTGCCAGCAGCTTGAAGCCCGCTCCAACTAATGAAAAACTGTTTTTT.

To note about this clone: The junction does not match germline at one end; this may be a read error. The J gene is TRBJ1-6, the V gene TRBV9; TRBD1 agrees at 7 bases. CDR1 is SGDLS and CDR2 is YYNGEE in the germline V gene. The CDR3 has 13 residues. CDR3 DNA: TGTGCCAGCAACGTATGGGACAGCTCACCCCTCCACTTT. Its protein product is CASNVWDSSPLHF.

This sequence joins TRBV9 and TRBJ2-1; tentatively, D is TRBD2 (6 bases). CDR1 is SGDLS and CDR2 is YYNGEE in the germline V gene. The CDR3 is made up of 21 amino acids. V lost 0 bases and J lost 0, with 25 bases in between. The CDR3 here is CASSVATAGRRNTRSYNEQFF. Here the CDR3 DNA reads TGTGCCAGCAGCGTAGCTACGGCGGGGAGGCGAAATACCCGCTCCTACAATGAGCAGTTCTTC. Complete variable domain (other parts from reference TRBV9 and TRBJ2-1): DSGVTQTPKHLITATGQRVTLRCSPRSGDLSVYWYQQSLDQGLQFLIQYYNGEERAKGNILERFSAQQFPDLHSELNLSSLELGDSALYFCASSVATAGRRNTRSYNEQFFGPGTRLTVL.

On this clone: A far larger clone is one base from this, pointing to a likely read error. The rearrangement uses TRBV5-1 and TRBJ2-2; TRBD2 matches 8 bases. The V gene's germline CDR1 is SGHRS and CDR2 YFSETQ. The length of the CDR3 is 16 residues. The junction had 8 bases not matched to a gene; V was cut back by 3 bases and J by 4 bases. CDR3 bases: TGCGCCAGCAGCTCTCGGGGGGGCCGCGGCACCGGGGAGCTGTTTTTT. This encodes CASSSRGGRGTGELFF.

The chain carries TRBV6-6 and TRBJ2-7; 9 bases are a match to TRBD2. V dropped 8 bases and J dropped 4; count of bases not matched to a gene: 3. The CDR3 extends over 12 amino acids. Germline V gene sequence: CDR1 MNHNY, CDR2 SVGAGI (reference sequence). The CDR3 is CASRGLAYEQYF. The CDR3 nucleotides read TGTGCCAGCCGAGGACTAGCGTACGAGCAGTACTTC.